The 13 T cell receptor beta chains below were found in one sample sequenced in a study of CD4 T cells in relation to SARS-CoV-2 and coronaviruses. The repertoire was sequenced with immunoSEQ multiplex PCR; TCRdb's copy has only in-frame clones and lacks some. The sample records about 26,000 clones, under 80% being singletons. These receptors have no known antigen. Unexposed donor CD4+ T cells date from about 2011-2018, before the COVID-19 pandemic. The cells were cultured for 9 to 11 days before CD4+ T cells were isolated. The sample consisted of CD4+ T cells from PBMCs, cultured in vitro. The receptors derive from a human donor in good health.

The chain couples TRBV12-5 to TRBJ2-1; D may be TRBD2 (6 bases). The CDR3 contains 15 residues. The ends were cut back, 0 bases at V and 7 bases at J, with 13 bases in the middle. CDR1 and CDR2 from the germline V gene are LGHNT and FRNRAP. The CDR3 coding sequence is TGTGCTAGTGGTTTGGTATCTGGCGGGGTGAATGAGCAGTTCTTC. This gives the protein CASGLVSGGVNEQFF.

Written as DNA, the CDR3 is TGTGCCAGCAGCCCTAAAGGGACTGCCTACAATGAGCAGTTCTTC. It is translated as CASSPKGTAYNEQFF. This chain connects TRBV7-9 to TRBJ2-1; D may be TRBD2 (6 bases). This CDR3 is 15 amino acids long. In germline, CDR1 is SEHNR, CDR2 FQNEAQ (reference sequence). V was shortened by 5 bases and J by 2 bases, with 13 bases between the two germline ends.

The chain employs TRBV7-2 and TRBJ1-6, with a weak D call TRBD1 (6 bases). The CDR3 is made up of 16 amino acids. The germline CDR1 and CDR2 sequences are SGHTA and FQGNSA. The germline V and J ends were trimmed by 3 bases and 2 bases, with 11 bases remaining between them. The CDR3 region has the DNA TGTGCCAGCAGCTTCACAGGGCGGCCCTATAATTCACCCCTCCACTTT. This gives the protein CASSFTGRPYNSPLHF.

V usage is TRBV7-2 and J usage is TRBJ1-1; TRBD1 matches at 7 bases. V gave up 5 bases and J gave up 4 bases; unmatched junction bases: 7. The CDR3 contains 14 residues. CDR1 is SGHTA and CDR2 is FQGNSA in the germline V gene. CDR3: CASSIRQGPTEAFF. The CDR3 bases are TGTGCCAGCAGCATAAGACAGGGCCCCACTGAAGCTTTCTTT.

This clone came up a few times. This chain joins TRBV19 and TRBJ2-7; 9 bases fit TRBD1. The CDR3 has 16 amino acids. Germline V gene sequence: CDR1 LNHDA, CDR2 SQIVND (reference sequence). V lost 3 bases to trimming and J lost 2 bases; unmatched junction nucleotides: 8. CDR3 nucleotide sequence: TGTGCCAGTAGTATTCTCCCCGGGACAGGGACCTACGAGCAGTACTTC. Its protein product is CASSILPGTGTYEQYF. The full variable domain, completed using reference TRBV19 and TRBJ2-7, is DGGITQSPKYLFRKEGQNVTLSCEQNLNHDAMYWYRQDPGQGLRLIYYSQIVNDFQKGDIAEGYSVSREKKESFPLTVTSAQKNPTAFYLCASSILPGTGTYEQYFGPGTRLTVT.

This clone occurred once. The gene calls are TRBV19 and TRBJ2-7; a possible D gene is TRBD1 (5 bases). Per the germline V gene, CDR1 is LNHDA and CDR2 is SQIVND (reference sequence). With 5 bases removed from V and 0 bases from J, the gap between germline ends came to 14 bases. The CDR3 has 15 residues. CDR3 DNA sequence: TGTGCCAGTAGTCCCCGCCCCGACAGCTCCTACGAGCAGTACTTC. It encodes CASSPRPDSSYEQYF.

This clone was seen once. The chain recombines TRBV27 with TRBJ2-1, with 9 bases fitting TRBD2. This CDR3 has 16 amino acids. With 2 bases clipped from V and 3 bases from J, the junction kept 5 bases outside the gene matches. The germline gives CDR1 MNHEY, CDR2 SMNVEV (reference sequence). The chain's CDR3 is CASSLRISGSYNEQFF. In DNA form, the CDR3 reads TGTGCCAGCAGTTTAAGGATTAGCGGGAGCTACAATGAGCAGTTCTTC.

The rearrangement links TRBV6-2 or TRBV6-3 to TRBJ2-5; the match to TRBD2 covers 8 bases. The CDR3 is made up of 13 amino acids. The germline gives CDR1 MNHEY, CDR2 SVGEGT. Germline trimming cut 5 bases from V and 4 bases from J; bases unmatched to any gene: 3. The CDR3 DNA follows: TGTGCCAGCAGTCGCAGCGGGAGAGAGACCCAGTACTTC. Protein sequence: CASSRSGRETQYF.

V and J are TRBV19 and TRBJ2-2; no clear D gene. V dropped 1 base and J dropped 5 bases, with 8 bases sitting between them. Germline V gene data show CDR1 as LNHDA and CDR2 as SQIVND (reference sequence). The CDR3 is 14 amino acids. CDR3 sequence (DNA): TGTGCCAGTAGTATAGCTTTAACGACCGGGGAGCTGTTTTTT. Translated, it gives CASSIALTTGELFF. Full variable domain (rest looked up from reference TRBV19 and TRBJ2-2): DGGITQSPKYLFRKEGQNVTLSCEQNLNHDAMYWYRQDPGQGLRLIYYSQIVNDFQKGDIAEGYSVSREKKESFPLTVTSAQKNPTAFYLCASSIALTTGELFFGEGSRLTVL.

The chain carries TRBV25-1 and TRBJ1-2; TRBD1 agrees at 10 bases. Looked up from germline, CDR1 is MGHDK and CDR2 is SYGVNS. There are 17 residues in the CDR3. V trimming: 3 bases; J trimming: 4 bases; junction bases outside the gene matches: 11. The DNA of the CDR3 is TGTGCCAGCAGTGATACCCACGGGGACAGGGGATTCTATGGCTACACCTTC. Its translation: CASSDTHGDRGFYGYTF.

This clone was detected only once. The chain recombines TRBV9 with TRBJ2-2; possibly TRBD2 for D (6 bases). CDR1 is SGDLS, CDR2 YYNGEE, per germline. The CDR3 contains 16 residues. Trimming removed 3 bases at V and 1 base at J, with 13 bases between. In DNA, the CDR3 is TGTGCCAGCAGCGGCGGGGCATCAGTGAACACCGGGGAGCTGTTTTTT. It encodes CASSGGASVNTGELFF.

This rearrangement joins TRBV11-2 to TRBJ1-3; no clear D. Germline CDR1 reads SGHAT; CDR2 reads FQNNGV. V lost 4 bases to trimming and J lost 0 bases, with 10 bases between them. The CDR3 has 15 residues. Written as DNA, the CDR3 is TGTGCCAGCAGCTCAAGACATGCCTCTGGAAACACCATATATTTT. Encoded protein: CASSSRHASGNTIYF.

The chain is built from TRBV4-3 and TRBJ2-7, with D perhaps TRBD1 (6 bases). Germline lookup yields CDR1 LGHNA and CDR2 YSLEER. This CDR3 region has 13 residues. Between the trimmed V and J ends, which lost 5 bases and 5 bases, there was a span of 13 bases. CDR3 DNA: TGCGCCAGCAGCACTCGGACAGAAGACGAGCAGTACTTC. Protein sequence: CASSTRTEDEQYF.